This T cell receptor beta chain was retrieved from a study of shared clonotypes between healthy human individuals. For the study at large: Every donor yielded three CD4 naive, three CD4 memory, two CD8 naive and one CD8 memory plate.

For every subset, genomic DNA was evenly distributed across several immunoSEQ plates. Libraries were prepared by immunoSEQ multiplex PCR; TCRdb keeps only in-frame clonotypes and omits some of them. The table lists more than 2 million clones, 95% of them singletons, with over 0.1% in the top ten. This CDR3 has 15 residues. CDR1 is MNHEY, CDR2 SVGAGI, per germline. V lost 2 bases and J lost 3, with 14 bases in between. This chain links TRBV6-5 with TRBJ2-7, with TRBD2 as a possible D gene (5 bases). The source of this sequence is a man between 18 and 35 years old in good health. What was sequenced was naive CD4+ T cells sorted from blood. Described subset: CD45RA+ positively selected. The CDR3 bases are TGTGCCAGCAGTTACCACCCTAGCTGGAGCTACGAGCAGTACTTC. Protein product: CASSYHPSWSYEQYF.